This T cell receptor (beta chain) was profiled in a study of shared T cell receptors in the human thymus. The V segment lost 4 bases and the J segment 0 bases; nucleotides outside the gene matches: 9. Germline V gives CDR1 SGHDT, CDR2 YYEEEE. This CDR3 comprises 16 residues. This table comes from immunoSEQ multiplex PCR, and its TCRdb copy is limited to in-frame clones, with some not included. The sample has approximately 760,000 clones; 80% to 90% are singletons. The same sample was also studied in work on human thymus T cells. That source adds: Related research found strongly overlapping thymic repertoires in unrelated individuals.

The chain joins TRBV5-6 to TRBJ2-5; 7 positions match TRBD1. The clonotype originates from a girl less than two years old with a congenital heart defect. The sequencing input was thymocytes. CDR3 sequence (DNA): TGTGCCAGCAGCCCCAGGGACAGCACGTACCAAGAGACCCAGTACTTC. It yields the protein CASSPRDSTYQETQYF.